This T cell receptor (beta chain) stems from a study of cytomegalovirus exposure and HLA in healthy donors. It was with 60 Vbeta and 13 Jbeta primers that the PCR ran. The assay was immunoSEQ multiplex PCR, and TCRdb's table has in-frame clones only and misses some. The data show about 160,000 clones, approximately 76% seen once. V was pared by 5 bases and J by 7 bases, with 14 bases of the junction left unmatched. The germline V gene encodes CDR1 SGHTA and CDR2 FQGNSA. There are 15 residues in the CDR3. The sample comprised PBMCs. The J gene is TRBJ2-7, the V gene TRBV7-2, with TRBD1 matching over 7 bases. This receptor was identified in a female donor in good health and CMV-seronegative. For the CDR3, the DNA is TGTGCCAGCAGCCCATCATGGGGACAGCCACCTGAGCAGTACTTC. Its protein product is CASSPSWGQPPEQYF.